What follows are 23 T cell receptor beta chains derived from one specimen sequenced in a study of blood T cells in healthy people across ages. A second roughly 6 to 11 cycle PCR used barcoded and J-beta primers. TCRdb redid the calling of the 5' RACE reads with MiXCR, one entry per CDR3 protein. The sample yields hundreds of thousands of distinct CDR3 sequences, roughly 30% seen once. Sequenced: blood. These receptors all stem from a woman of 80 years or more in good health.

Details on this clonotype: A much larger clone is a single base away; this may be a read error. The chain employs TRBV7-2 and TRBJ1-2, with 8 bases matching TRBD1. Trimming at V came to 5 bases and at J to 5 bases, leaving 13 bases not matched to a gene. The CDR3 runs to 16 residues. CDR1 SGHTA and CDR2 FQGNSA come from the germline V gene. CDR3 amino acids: CASSPRTGTVSYGYTF. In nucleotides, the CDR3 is TGTGCCAGCAGCCCTCGGACAGGGACCGTTTCGTATGGCTACACCTTC.

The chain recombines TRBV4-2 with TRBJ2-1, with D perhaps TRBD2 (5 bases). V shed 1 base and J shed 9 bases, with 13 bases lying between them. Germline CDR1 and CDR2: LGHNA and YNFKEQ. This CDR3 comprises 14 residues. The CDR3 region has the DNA TGTGCCAGCAGCCAAGTCAGTACTAGTCGTGAGCAGTTCTTC. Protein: CASSQVSTSREQFF.

The CDR3 DNA follows: TGCAGTGCTAGAGAGGCCGGGAGCAGGGCGTGGGGTTTTGTTCAGCCCCAGCATTTT. Translating it yields CSAREAGSRAWGFVQPQHF. The J gene is TRBJ1-5, the V gene TRBV20-1; D is perhaps TRBD1 (5 bases). The germline V and J ends were trimmed by 0 bases and 6 bases, with 27 bases remaining between them. The CDR3 loop spans 19 amino acids. Per germline, CDR1 DFQATT and CDR2 SNEGSKA (reference sequence).

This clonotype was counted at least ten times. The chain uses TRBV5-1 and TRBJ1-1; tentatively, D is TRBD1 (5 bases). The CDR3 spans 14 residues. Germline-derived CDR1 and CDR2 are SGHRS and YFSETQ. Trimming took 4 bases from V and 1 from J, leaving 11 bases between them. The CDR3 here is CASSGGGANTEAFF. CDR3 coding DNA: TGCGCCAGCAGCGGCGGTGGGGCGAACACTGAAGCTTTCTTT.

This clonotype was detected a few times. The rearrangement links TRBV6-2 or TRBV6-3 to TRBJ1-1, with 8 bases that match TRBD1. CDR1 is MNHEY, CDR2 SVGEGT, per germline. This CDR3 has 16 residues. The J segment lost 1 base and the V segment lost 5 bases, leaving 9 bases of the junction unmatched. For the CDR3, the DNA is TGTGCCAGCAGTACGCAGACAGGGGCCCCGAACACTGAAGCTTTCTTT. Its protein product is CASSTQTGAPNTEAFF.

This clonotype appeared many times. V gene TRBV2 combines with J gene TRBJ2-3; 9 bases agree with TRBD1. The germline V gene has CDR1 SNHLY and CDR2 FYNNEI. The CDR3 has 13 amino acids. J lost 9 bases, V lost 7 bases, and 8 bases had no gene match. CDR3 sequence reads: CASKDTTGGTQYF. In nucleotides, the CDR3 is TGTGCCAGCAAAGATACGACAGGGGGGACGCAGTATTTT.

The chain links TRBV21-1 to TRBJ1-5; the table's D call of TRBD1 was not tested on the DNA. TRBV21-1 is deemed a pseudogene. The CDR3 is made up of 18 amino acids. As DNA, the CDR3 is TGTGCCAGCAGCCCCCGGAACGGGACAGGGGGACGCAATCAGCCCCAGCATTTT. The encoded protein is CASSPRNGTGGRNQPQHF.

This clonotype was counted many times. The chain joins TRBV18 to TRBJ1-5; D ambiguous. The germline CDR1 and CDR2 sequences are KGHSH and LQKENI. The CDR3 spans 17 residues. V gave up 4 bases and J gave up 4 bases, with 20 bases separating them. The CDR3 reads CASSRSLEGGRNQPQHF. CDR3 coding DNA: TGTGCCAGCTCACGGAGTTTGGAGGGTGGAAGAAATCAGCCCCAGCATTTT.

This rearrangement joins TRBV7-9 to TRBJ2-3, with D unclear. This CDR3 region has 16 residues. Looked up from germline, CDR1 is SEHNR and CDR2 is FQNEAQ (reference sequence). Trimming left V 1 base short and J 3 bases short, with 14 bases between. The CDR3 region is CASSLVLGHLTDTQYF. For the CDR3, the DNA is TGTGCCAGCAGCTTAGTCCTGGGCCATTTGACAGATACGCAGTATTTT.

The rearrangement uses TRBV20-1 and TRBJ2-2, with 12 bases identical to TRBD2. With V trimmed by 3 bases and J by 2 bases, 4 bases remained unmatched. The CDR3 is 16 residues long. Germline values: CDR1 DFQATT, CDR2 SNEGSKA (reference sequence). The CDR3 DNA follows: TGCAGTGCTAGGGGACTAGCGGGTGACAACACCGGGGAGCTGTTTTTT. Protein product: CSARGLAGDNTGELFF.

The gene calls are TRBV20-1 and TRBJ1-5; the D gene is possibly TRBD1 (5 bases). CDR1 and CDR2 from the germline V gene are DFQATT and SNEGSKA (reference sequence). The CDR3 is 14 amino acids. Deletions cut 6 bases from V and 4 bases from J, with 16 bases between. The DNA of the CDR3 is TGCAGTGCCGAATCTGACGGGACTAATCAGCCCCAGCATTTT. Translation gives CSAESDGTNQPQHF.

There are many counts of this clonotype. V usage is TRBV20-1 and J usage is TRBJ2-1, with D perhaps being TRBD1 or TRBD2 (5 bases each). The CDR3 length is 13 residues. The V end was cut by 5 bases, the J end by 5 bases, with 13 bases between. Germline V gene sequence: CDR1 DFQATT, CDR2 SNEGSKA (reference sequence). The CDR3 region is CSAVNSGHNEQFF. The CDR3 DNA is TGCAGTGCTGTCAATTCGGGGCACAATGAGCAGTTCTTC.

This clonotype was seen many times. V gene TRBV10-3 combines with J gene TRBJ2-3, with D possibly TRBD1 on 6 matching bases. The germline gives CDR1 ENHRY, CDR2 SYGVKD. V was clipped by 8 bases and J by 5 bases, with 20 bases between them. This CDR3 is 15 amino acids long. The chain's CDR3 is CAIRTGQIVGDTQYF. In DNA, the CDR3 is TGTGCCATCCGGACGGGACAAATCGTTGGAGATACGCAGTATTTT.

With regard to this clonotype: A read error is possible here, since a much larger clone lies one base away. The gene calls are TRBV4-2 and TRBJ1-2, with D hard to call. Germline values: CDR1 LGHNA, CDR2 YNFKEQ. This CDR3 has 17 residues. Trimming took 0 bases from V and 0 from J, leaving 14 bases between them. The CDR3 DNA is TGTGCCAGCAGCCAAGATGGCCTAGGGCGGGCTAACTATGGCTACACCTTC. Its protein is CASSQDGLGRANYGYTF.

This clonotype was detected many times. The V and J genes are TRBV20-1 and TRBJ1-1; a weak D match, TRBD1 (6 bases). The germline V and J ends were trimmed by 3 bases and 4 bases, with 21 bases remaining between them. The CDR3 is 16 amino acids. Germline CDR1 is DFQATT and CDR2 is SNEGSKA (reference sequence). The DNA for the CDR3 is TGCAGTGCTAGGCCCCCAGTGGGGGGGCGCGGCACTGAAGCTTTCTTT. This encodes CSARPPVGGRGTEAFF.

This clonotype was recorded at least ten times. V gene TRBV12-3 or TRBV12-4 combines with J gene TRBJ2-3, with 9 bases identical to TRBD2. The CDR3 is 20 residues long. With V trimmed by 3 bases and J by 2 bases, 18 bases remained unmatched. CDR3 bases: TGTGCCAGCAGTTTTTGGGGTATGTCTAGCGGGGAACTATCCACAGATACGCAGTATTTT. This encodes CASSFWGMSSGELSTDTQYF.

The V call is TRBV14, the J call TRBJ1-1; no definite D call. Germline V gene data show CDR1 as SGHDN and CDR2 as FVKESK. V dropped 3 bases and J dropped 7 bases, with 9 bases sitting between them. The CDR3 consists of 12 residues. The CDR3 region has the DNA TGTGCCAGCAGCCACCCCAACGGTGAAGCTTTCTTT. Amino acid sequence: CASSHPNGEAFF.

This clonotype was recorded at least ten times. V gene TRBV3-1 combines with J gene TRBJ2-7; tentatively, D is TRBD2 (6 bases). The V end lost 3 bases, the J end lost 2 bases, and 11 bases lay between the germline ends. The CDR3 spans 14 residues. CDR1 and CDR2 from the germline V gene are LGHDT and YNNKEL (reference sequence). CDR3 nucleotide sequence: TGTGCCAGCAGCCACGGGACTCGAACCTACGAGCAGTACTTC. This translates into CASSHGTRTYEQYF.

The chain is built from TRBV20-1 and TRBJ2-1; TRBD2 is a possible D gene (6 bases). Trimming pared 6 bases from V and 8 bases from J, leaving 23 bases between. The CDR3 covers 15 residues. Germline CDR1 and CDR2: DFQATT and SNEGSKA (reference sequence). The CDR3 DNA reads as TGCAGTGCCAAGGGGACCGGGTCGGGAGTCTATGAGCAGTTCTTC. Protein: CSAKGTGSGVYEQFF.

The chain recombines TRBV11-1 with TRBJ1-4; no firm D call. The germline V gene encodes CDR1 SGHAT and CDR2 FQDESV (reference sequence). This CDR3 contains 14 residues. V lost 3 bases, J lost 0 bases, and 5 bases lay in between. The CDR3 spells CASSFAATNEKLFF. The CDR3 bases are TGTGCCAGCAGCTTTGCCGCAACTAATGAAAAACTGTTTTTT.

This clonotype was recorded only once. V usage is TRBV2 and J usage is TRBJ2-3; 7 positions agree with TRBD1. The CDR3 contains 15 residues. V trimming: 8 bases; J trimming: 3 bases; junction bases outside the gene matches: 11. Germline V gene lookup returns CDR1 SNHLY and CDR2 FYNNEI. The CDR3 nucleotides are TGTGCCAGCTGTCGTAGAGGGGGCCGGACAGATACGCAGTATTTT. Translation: CASCRRGGRTDTQYF.

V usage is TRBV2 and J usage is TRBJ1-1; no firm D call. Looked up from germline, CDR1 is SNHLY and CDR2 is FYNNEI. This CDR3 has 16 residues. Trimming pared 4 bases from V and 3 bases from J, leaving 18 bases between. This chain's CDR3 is CASSAGLARKDTEAFF. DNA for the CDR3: TGTGCCAGCAGTGCAGGTCTGGCTAGGAAGGACACTGAAGCTTTCTTT. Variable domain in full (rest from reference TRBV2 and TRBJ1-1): EPEVTQTPSHQVTQMGQEVILRCVPISNHLYFYWYRQILGQKVEFLVSFYNNEISEKSEIFDDQFSVERPDGSNFTLKIRSTKLEDSAMYFCASSAGLARKDTEAFFGQGTRLTVV.

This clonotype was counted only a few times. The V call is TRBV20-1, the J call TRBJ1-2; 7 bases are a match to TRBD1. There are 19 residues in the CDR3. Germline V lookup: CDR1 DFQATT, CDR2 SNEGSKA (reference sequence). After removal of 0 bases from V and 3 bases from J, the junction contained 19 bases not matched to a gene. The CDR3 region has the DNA TGCAGTGCTAGAGATCATGCCATGAGAAACAGGGGTAGAGACTATGGCTACACCTTC. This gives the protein CSARDHAMRNRGRDYGYTF.